This T cell receptor beta chain was recovered during a study of blood T cells in healthy people across ages. Whole-study findings and limits: One million T cells yielded diversity estimates that were considered underestimates.

The CDR3 runs to 14 residues. The ends lost 1 base at V and 4 bases at J; junction bases unmatched: 2. Germline CDR1 reads LGHDT; CDR2 reads YNNKEL (reference sequence). This clonotype has more than one count but fewer than ten. Its antigen is currently unknown. Using a J-beta primer mix together with a sample-barcoded 5' primer, a second PCR was run for roughly 7 to 12 cycles. The template-switch adaptor was a 5' adaptor with 12 random nucleotides. It tagged each cDNA molecule. TCRdb independently ran MiXCR on the 5' RACE reads; one entry per CDR3 protein. The sample contains 650,000 to 1,000,000 distinct CDR3 sequences, 30% to 45% of which appear only once. Isolated PBMCs totaled at least 6.5 million in each sample.

What was sequenced was blood. The chain links TRBV3-1 to TRBJ1-1, with 8 bases fitting TRBD1. This sequence was found in a man in his late teens or twenties in good health. DNA for the CDR3: TGTGCCAGCAGCCAAGGACAGGGGACCACTGAAGCTTTCTTT. This translates into CASSQGQGTTEAFF.